Included here is one TCR beta chain sequence, with context. The data originate from a study of cytomegalovirus exposure and HLA in healthy donors. Background on the study: A prior analysis found 117 million unique TCR beta sequences from 150 million to 200 million T cells. Within the Caucasian-associated ancestry cluster were 65% to 85% of the approximately 400 genotyped donors.

PCR amplification relied on 60 Vbeta primers (plus 13 Jbeta primers). Assay used: immunoSEQ multiplex PCR; TCRdb lists only in-frame clones, some missing. The sample consists of approximately 110,000 clones, around 75% of them appearing once. Germline loops: CDR1 MGHRA, CDR2 YSYEKL. The J segment lost 2 bases and the V segment lost 1 base, leaving 11 bases of the junction unmatched. The CDR3 covers 17 residues. The sample comprised PBMCs. This chain links TRBV4-1 with TRBJ2-7, with TRBD2 matching 7 bases. The sequence came from a man aged 25-40 years in good health and CMV-seronegative. The CDR3 loop is CASSQGGTGGSPYEQYF. The CDR3 nucleotides read TGCGCCAGCAGCCAAGGAGGTACGGGCGGGAGCCCCTACGAGCAGTACTTC.